This T cell receptor beta chain emerged from a study of identical twins (dated by TCRdb to between 2015 and 2016). Regarding the complete study: To test whether fetal clonotypes persist, the study used deep sequencing on TCR alpha and beta repertoires from monozygotic twins, unrelated adults of various ages, and cord blood. Replicate twin experiments were performed at different times using different library preparation protocols to rule out contamination. Results and caveats for the whole study, not just this receptor: A weaker excess of twin sharing was found in beta out-of-frame sequences because the signal-to-noise ratio was lowered by fewer shared sequences. Abundant cord blood beta clonotypes carried fewer insertions; young adult naive repertoires showed a weaker similar trend, while memory repertoires showed none. Zero-insertion analyses could be partly confounded by invariant T cells such as MAIT and iNKT, although diverse VJ usage argued against such confounding for most clonotypes. Because the same donors could not be followed over many years, the conclusions relied on cross-sectional statistical analysis. Out-of-frame TCR alpha sharing in monozygotic twins was systematically underestimated by recombination models, whereas sharing between unrelated individuals was in agreement with the recombination models. Compared with coincidental sharing between unrelated individuals, an excess of low generation-probability sequences was observed among out-of-frame TCR alpha sequences shared between twins.

Preparation of the library involved 5' RACE. The sequencer was an Illumina HiSeq 2000. A universal primer binding site was introduced by template switching, and a unique molecular identifier was present in the final cDNA, enabling accurate counting of TCR cDNA molecules. Specific primers in the conserved constant-segment region were used to synthesize first-strand cDNA for TCR alpha and beta chains. To control for contamination, every cDNA library was double barcoded, receiving both a SMART-Mk sample barcode and Illumina barcodes. Two successive PCR steps introduced TruSeq adapter sequences along with Illumina sample barcodes. Sequencing of the TCR alpha and beta cDNA libraries was done on the Illumina HiSeq platform using custom primers. The study's own analysis went as follows. Raw reads were processed with MiGEC to extract unique molecular identifiers, and MiXCR was used to determine CDR3 positions. For each individual, recombination models were inferred using an EM algorithm with the repgenHMM and IGoR tools. Shared clonotypes were analyzed with the tcR package in R, and sharing was normalized by the product of cloneset sizes. To study raw recombination free of thymic and clonal selection effects, out-of-frame nonproductive sequences were analyzed. TCRdb handled the public reads itself, with Q25 trimming in fastp and clone calling in MiXCR, and kept productive beta chains. Entries that share a CDR3 protein sequence are merged under the most common genes and DNA. These V and J calls rely on TCRdb rather than the paper's analysis. Recorded for this sample are a few hundred thousand distinct CDR3 sequences; over 8.5% of them occurred a single time. In total, the top ten clones hold roughly 3% of the sample.

Every donor was a healthy Caucasian. The twin cohort comprised three pairs of female monozygotic twins, all aged about 18 to 30 years. Peripheral blood mononuclear cells were used as the source from which RNA for TCR libraries was isolated. Many counts were recorded for this clonotype. This clone's antigen is unknown. The record has no base qualities; no much larger clone is one base away. The same specimen was also included in a second study, on yellow fever vaccine responses in identical twins. As the second paper documents: The T cell response to vaccination in identical twins was reported by the authors to appear partly convergent and partly personalized. In the study, vaccine-responding T cell clones were precisely tracked in identical twins.

This TCR was recovered from a woman in her late teens or twenties in good health. Sequences were obtained from PBMCs.

The CDR3 is CSVVKRDTGELFF. The nucleotide sequence is given as TGCAGCGTGGTGAAACGGGACACCGGGGAGCTGTTTTTT. Rearrangement joined TRBV29-1 to TRBJ2-2, with the D gene too uncertain to name. From its cysteine to its phenylalanine, the CDR3 spans 13 amino acids. Only the CDR3 region is kept as DNA, spanning 39 bases read in frame from base 1. The germline ends are 11 bases apart after V is trimmed by 6 bases and J by 3 bases. CDR1 SQVTM and CDR2 ANQGSEA were looked up in the germline V gene.